This T cell receptor beta chain is drawn from a study of Graves' ophthalmopathy and Graves' hyperthyroidism. Using RNA transcripts, the TCR beta CDR3 regions were amplified. Second-round multiplex PCR followed a first-round RT-PCR using HTBI primers. TCRdb re-analysed the multiplex PCR reads in MiXCR, keeping a single row per CDR3 protein. In the table there are a few hundred thousand distinct CDR3 sequences, just over 15% of which are singletons. This CDR3 has 17 amino acids. CDR1 is MGHDK and CDR2 is SYGVNS in the germline V gene. V shed 1 base, J shed 2 bases, and the junction held 9 bases outside the gene matches. At least ten counts were recorded for this clonotype.

V is TRBV25-1 and J is TRBJ2-7, with TRBD1 matching 9 bases. Sequenced: peripheral blood. The source of this sequence is a woman aged 18-29 years with stable Graves' hyperthyroidism. In DNA form, the CDR3 reads TGTGCCAGCAGTGAATCGGGCAACCGGGACAGGGCCTACGAGCAGTACTTC. Translating it yields CASSESGNRDRAYEQYF.